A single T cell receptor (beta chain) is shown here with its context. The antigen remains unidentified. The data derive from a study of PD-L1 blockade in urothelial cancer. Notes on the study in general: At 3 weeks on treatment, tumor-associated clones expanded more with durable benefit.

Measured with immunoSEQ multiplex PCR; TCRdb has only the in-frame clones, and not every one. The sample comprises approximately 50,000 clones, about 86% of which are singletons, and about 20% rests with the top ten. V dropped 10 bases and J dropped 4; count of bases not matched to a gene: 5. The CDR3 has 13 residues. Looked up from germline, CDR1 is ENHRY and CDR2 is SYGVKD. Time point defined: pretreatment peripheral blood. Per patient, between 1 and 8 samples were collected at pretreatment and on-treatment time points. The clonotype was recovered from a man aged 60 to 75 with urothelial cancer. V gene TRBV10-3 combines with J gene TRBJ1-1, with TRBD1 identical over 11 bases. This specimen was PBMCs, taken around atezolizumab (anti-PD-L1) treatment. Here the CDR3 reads CASSGQGGTEAFF. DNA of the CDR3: TGTGCCAGCTCGGGACAGGGGGGCACTGAAGCTTTCTTT.